The 14 T cell receptor beta chains in this list originate from one sample, sequenced in a study of shared clonotypes between healthy human individuals. The data were produced by immunoSEQ multiplex PCR, yet TCRdb's version contains in-frame clones alone and is incomplete. The sample holds a few million clones; over 85% are singletons and the top ten take roughly 0.15%. The sample taken for sequencing was naive CD4+ T cells sorted from blood. The subset here: CD45RA+ positively selected. These receptors all come from a man aged 18 to 30 in good health.

The chain joins TRBV10-1 to TRBJ2-7, with D unresolved. The CDR3 spans 13 residues. Trimming removed 3 bases at V and 3 bases at J, with 9 bases between. Germline V gives CDR1 WNHNN, CDR2 SYGVQD (reference sequence). The CDR3 coding sequence is TGCGCCAGCAGTGAACAGCCTTTCTACGAGCAGTACTTC. Encoded protein: CASSEQPFYEQYF.

This clone has just a few counts. The chain couples TRBV5-4 to TRBJ1-4, with 7 bases aligning to TRBD1. After removal of 4 bases from V and 4 bases from J, the junction contained 4 bases not matched to a gene. This CDR3 is built from 14 residues. CDR1 is SGHNT, CDR2 YYREEE, per germline (reference sequence). The CDR3 sequence is CASSPGQFNEKLFF. CDR3 nucleotides: TGTGCCAGCAGCCCGGGACAGTTTAATGAAAAACTGTTTTTT.

V and J are TRBV25-1 and TRBJ2-2; 12 bases fit TRBD2. This CDR3 has 18 amino acids. V gave up 4 bases and J gave up 2 bases; unmatched junction bases: 8. The germline V gene encodes CDR1 MGHDK and CDR2 SYGVNS. The CDR3 bases are TGTGCCAGCAGTGGGTTTGGACTAGCGGGGTTAAACACCGGGGAGCTGTTTTTT. It codes for CASSGFGLAGLNTGELFF.

The chain joins TRBV6-6 to TRBJ2-1; the D gene is possibly TRBD1 (6 bases). Trimming removed 8 bases from V and 8 bases from J, with 16 bases in between. Germline V gene data show CDR1 as MNHNY and CDR2 as SVGAGI (reference sequence). This CDR3 is 13 amino acids long. The CDR3 sequence is CASGVNRVHEQFF. CDR3 in DNA: TGTGCCAGCGGGGTAAACAGGGTCCATGAGCAGTTCTTC.

V is TRBV6-5 and J is TRBJ1-6; D might be TRBD1 (6 bases). This CDR3 comprises 13 residues. V lost 8 bases and J 6 bases, leaving 11 bases between the germline ends. Germline CDR1 reads MNHEY; CDR2 reads SVGAGI. CDR3 DNA sequence: TGTGCCAGCTGCAGGGGACTTAATTCACCCCTCCACTTT. Translating gives CASCRGLNSPLHF.

The rearrangement links TRBV5-6 to TRBJ1-6; D is uncertain. This CDR3 contains 13 residues. Trimming shortened V by 0 bases and J by 8 bases, and 6 bases separated the two germline ends. Germline loops: CDR1 SGHDT, CDR2 YYEEEE. DNA of the CDR3: TGTGCCAGCAGCTTGGGGACCTATTCACCCCTCCACTTT. This encodes CASSLGTYSPLHF.

The rearrangement links TRBV28 to TRBJ1-2, with D unresolved. V lost 4 bases and J 4 bases, leaving 13 bases between the germline ends. This CDR3 contains 14 residues. CDR1 and CDR2 (germline): MDHEN, SYDVKM. CDR3 coding DNA: TGTGCCAGCAGTTCAACCTCCTCCCGCTATGGCTACACCTTC. Amino acids: CASSSTSSRYGYTF.

The V call is TRBV6-1, the J call TRBJ1-6, with a possible D match to TRBD1 (5 bases). CDR1 MNHNS and CDR2 SASEGT come from the germline V gene. Trimming left V 6 bases short and J 10 bases short, with 10 bases between. The CDR3 has 12 amino acids. DNA for the CDR3: TGTGCCAGCAGGGGGCGAGGGTCACCCCTCCACTTT. It yields the protein CASRGRGSPLHF.

The V and J genes are TRBV5-1 and TRBJ1-6; D not resolved. Germline lookup yields CDR1 SGHRS and CDR2 YFSETQ. The V gene lost 0 bases and the J gene lost 10 bases, with 14 bases spanning the gap. This CDR3 is 15 amino acids long. The CDR3 sequence: CASSLGTVSGSPLHF. Written as DNA, the CDR3 is TGCGCCAGCAGCTTGGGGACCGTCTCGGGGTCACCCCTCCACTTT.

With respect to this clone: This sample includes further DNA sequences coding for the same CDR3. The rearrangement joins TRBV4-1 to TRBJ1-5, with 7 bases identical to TRBD1. This CDR3 has 14 amino acids. Germline trimming cut 0 bases from V and 4 bases from J; bases unmatched to any gene: 0. Germline CDR1 and CDR2: MGHRA and YSYEKL. Here the CDR3 DNA reads TGCGCCAGCAGCCAAGAACAGGGGAATCAGCCCCAGCATTTT. Its protein product is CASSQEQGNQPQHF.

The gene calls are TRBV5-1 and TRBJ2-1; 11 nucleotides agree with TRBD2. V gave up 4 bases and J gave up 5 bases; unmatched junction bases: 17. In germline, CDR1 is SGHRS, CDR2 YFSETQ. The CDR3 is made up of 19 amino acids. The CDR3 DNA reads TGCGCCAGCAGCGGCCTAGCGGGAGGACCTCCAAGAGGTGACAATGAGCAGTTCTTC. Its translation is CASSGLAGGPPRGDNEQFF. Complete variable domain (other parts from reference TRBV5-1 and TRBJ2-1): KAGVTQTPRYLIKTRGQQVTLSCSPISGHRSVSWYQQTPGQGLQFLFEYFSETQRNKGNFPGRFSGRQFSNSRSEMNVSTLELGDSALYLCASSGLAGGPPRGDNEQFFGPGTRLTVL.

V is TRBV7-9 and J is TRBJ1-5; no clear D gene. Germline V gene sequence: CDR1 SEHNR, CDR2 FQNEAQ (reference sequence). The V and J ends lost 1 base and 5 bases respectively, with 6 bases between them. The CDR3 extends over 13 amino acids. CDR3 loop: CASSLDLDQPQHF. The CDR3 DNA reads as TGTGCCAGCAGCTTAGATCTAGATCAGCCCCAGCATTTT.

This chain links TRBV4-1 with TRBJ2-2; 10 bases are shared with TRBD1. There are 15 residues in the CDR3. V gave up 4 bases and J gave up 4 bases; unmatched junction bases: 3. Looked up from germline, CDR1 is MGHRA and CDR2 is YSYEKL. CDR3 in amino acids: CASSRDRGSTGELFF. DNA of the CDR3: TGCGCCAGCAGCCGGGACAGGGGAAGCACCGGGGAGCTGTTTTTT.

The chain uses TRBV6-5 and TRBJ2-5; weak D call: TRBD2 (5 bases). The germline V gene encodes CDR1 MNHEY and CDR2 SVGAGI. The ends were cut back, 1 base at V and 7 bases at J, with 10 bases in the middle. The CDR3 loop spans 13 amino acids. Here the CDR3 reads CASSYYGEGTQYF. The CDR3 coding sequence is TGTGCCAGCAGTTACTACGGGGAAGGGACCCAGTACTTC.